These T cell receptor beta chains were read from a single sample in a study of post-analysis software for immune sequencing data. TCRdb re-called the PCR reads with MiXCR, one entry per CDR3 protein. The sample lists about 430,000 distinct CDR3 sequences, 30% to 40% occurring once. Sequenced: blood. These receptors were collected from a girl aged 2-10 years with multiple sclerosis. Each CDR3 is given with its conserved first and last residue. The order of the fields is CDR3 protein, CDR3 DNA, clone size, D gene, J gene, V gene. A D gene is named only where the DNA matches it firmly. Where a row states a size, it is once, few, many or the class of an expanded clone; other rows omit it.

CASSRRYEQYF	TGTGCCAGCAGTCGGAGATACGAGCAGTACTTC	few	NA	TRBJ2-7	TRBV13
CSARGAGGEQYF	TGCAGTGCTAGGGGAGCGGGGGGCGAGCAGTACTTC	NA	TRBD2	TRBJ2-7	TRBV20-1
CASTRGTGTHEQYF	TGTGCCAGCACCAGAGGGACAGGGACCCACGAGCAGTACTTC	NA	TRBD1	TRBJ2-7	TRBV13
CSAPPWRGHKNIQYF	TGCAGTGCTCCCCCCTGGAGGGGTCACAAAAACATTCAGTACTTC	NA	NA	TRBJ2-4	TRBV20-1
CASRLGEAYEQFF	TGCGCCAGCCGTTTGGGCGAAGCCTACGAGCAGTTCTTC	NA	NA	TRBJ2-1	TRBV5-1
CASSRAGGSYNEQFF	TGTGCCAGCAGTAGGGCAGGGGGCTCCTACAATGAGCAGTTCTTC	NA	TRBD1	TRBJ2-1	TRBV25-1
CSARDGGRGEKLFF	TGCAGTGCTAGAGATGGGGGAAGGGGGGAAAAACTGTTTTTT	NA	NA	TRBJ1-4	TRBV20-1
CASGRHEKLFF	TGTGCCAGCGGACGGCATGAAAAACTGTTTTTT	NA	NA	TRBJ1-4	TRBV27
CASSHLGHYEQYF	TGTGCCAGCAGTCACCTGGGACACTACGAGCAGTACTTC	NA	NA	TRBJ2-7	TRBV28
CASSGQGGVHEQYF	TGTGCCAGCAGTGGTCAGGGGGGGGTCCACGAGCAGTACTTC	NA	NA	TRBJ2-7	TRBV6-5
CASSLGPGQPQHF	TGTGCCAGCAGCTTAGGTCCCGGTCAGCCCCAGCATTTT	NA	NA	TRBJ1-5	TRBV7-6
CASSPGASGLETQYF	TGTGCCAGCAGCCCCGGGGCTAGCGGGCTAGAGACCCAGTACTTC	NA	TRBD2	TRBJ2-5	TRBV7-2
CSANRVDTQYF	TGCAGTGCTAACAGGGTTGATACGCAGTATTTT	few	NA	TRBJ2-3	TRBV20-1
CASSQASGNNQPQHF	TGTGCCAGCAGCCAAGCGTCAGGGAACAATCAGCCCCAGCATTTT	once	NA	TRBJ1-5	TRBV4-2
CASSLETGQSGHNEQFF	TGCGCCAGCAGCTTGGAAACAGGTCAGTCGGGCCACAATGAGCAGTTCTTC	NA	NA	TRBJ2-1	TRBV5-1
CAISGEQGETQYF	TGTGCCATCAGTGGAGAACAGGGAGAGACCCAGTACTTC	NA	NA	TRBJ2-5	TRBV10-3
CSARDEAGVSLNQPQHF	TGCAGTGCTAGAGATGAGGCAGGGGTTTCGTTGAATCAGCCCCAGCATTTT	NA	NA	TRBJ1-5	TRBV20-1
CASSSRDSAYEQYF	TGTGCCAGCAGCTCCCGGGACTCAGCCTACGAGCAGTACTTC	NA	NA	TRBJ2-7	TRBV7-2
CASSLGHLQLNYGYTF	TGCGCCAGCAGCTTGGGACACCTTCAGCTTAACTATGGCTACACCTTC	NA	NA	TRBJ1-2	TRBV5-1
CASRADRGQETQYF	TGTGCCAGCAGGGCCGACAGGGGGCAAGAGACCCAGTACTTC	few	TRBD1	TRBJ2-5	TRBV2
CASSSDNEQYF	TGTGCCAGCAGCTCGGACAACGAGCAGTACTTC	few	NA	TRBJ2-7	TRBV13
CASGTSSNYGYTF	TGTGCCAGCGGGACCAGCTCTAACTATGGCTACACCTTC	NA	NA	TRBJ1-2	TRBV6-5
CSAPVSRQSTGTQYF	TGCAGTGCCCCAGTGTCAAGGCAGAGCACAGGTACGCAGTATTTT	once	NA	TRBJ2-3	TRBV20-1
CATSRVYNEQFF	TGTGCCACCAGCAGAGTGTACAATGAGCAGTTCTTC	few	NA	TRBJ2-1	TRBV15
CASSLFSTGINQPQHF	TGTGCCAGCAGCTTGTTCTCGACAGGAATAAATCAGCCCCAGCATTTT	NA	NA	TRBJ1-5	TRBV5-5
CASRPGTGNEKLFF	TGTGCCAGCAGACCCGGGACAGGGAATGAAAAACTGTTTTTT	NA	TRBD1	TRBJ1-4	TRBV7-2
CASSLETGAGYTF	TGCGCCAGCAGCTTGGAAACAGGAGCTGGCTACACCTTC	NA	NA	TRBJ1-2	TRBV5-1
CATSGTGTPYNEQFF	TGTGCCACCAGCGGGACCGGGACACCCTACAATGAGCAGTTCTTC	few	NA	TRBJ2-1	TRBV15
CASSQDFWDRGSYNEQFF	TGCGCCAGCAGCCAAGATTTTTGGGACAGGGGCTCCTACAATGAGCAGTTCTTC	NA	TRBD1	TRBJ2-1	TRBV4-1
CATSRGQDRSYEQYF	TGTGCCACCAGCAGAGGACAGGACCGCTCCTACGAGCAGTACTTC	NA	NA	TRBJ2-7	TRBV15
CASRPDSYEQYF	TGTGCCAGCAGGCCGGACTCGTACGAGCAGTACTTC	NA	NA	TRBJ2-7	TRBV2
CATSALQGGSYNEQFF	TGTGCCACCAGTGCCTTACAGGGGGGTTCCTACAATGAGCAGTTCTTC	NA	TRBD1	TRBJ2-1	TRBV24-1
CSAREEQTGGSYEQYF	TGCAGTGCTAGAGAGGAGCAAACAGGGGGCTCCTACGAGCAGTACTTC	NA	TRBD1	TRBJ2-7	TRBV20-1
CASSLFLAGHNEQFF	TGTGCCAGCAGCTTATTTCTAGCGGGCCACAATGAGCAGTTCTTC	many	TRBD2	TRBJ2-1	TRBV7-2
CASSQEGAGRVYGYTF	TGTGCCAGCAGCCAAGAGGGCGCAGGTCGAGTCTATGGCTACACCTTC	NA	NA	TRBJ1-2	TRBV3-1
CSVVWEVDDEQYF	TGCAGCGTTGTATGGGAGGTGGATGACGAGCAGTACTTC	many	NA	TRBJ2-7	TRBV29-1
CASSYTDSNSYNEQFF	TGTGCCAGCAGTTACACGGATTCTAACTCCTACAATGAGCAGTTCTTC	NA	NA	TRBJ2-1	TRBV6-5
CSAEPRGQYSNQPQHF	TGCAGTGCTGAACCGAGGGGGCAATATAGCAATCAGCCCCAGCATTTT	NA	TRBD1	TRBJ1-5	TRBV20-1
CASSLTPPGSYNEQFF	TGTGCCAGCAGCTTAACGCCCCCGGGCTCATACAATGAGCAGTTCTTC	few	NA	TRBJ2-1	TRBV7-3
CNVRRLVSNEQFF	TGCAACGTCAGGCGACTAGTTTCTAATGAGCAGTTCTTC	NA	NA	TRBJ2-1	TRBV29-1
CASNLDPSYEQYF	TGTGCCAGCAACTTGGACCCGTCCTACGAGCAGTACTTC	NA	NA	TRBJ2-7	TRBV7-2
CAVTGYNEQFF	TGTGCCGTGACAGGGTACAATGAGCAGTTCTTC	few	TRBD1	TRBJ2-1	TRBV10-3
CASSETHGTGGRNEQYF	TGTGCCAGTAGTGAAACCCATGGGACAGGGGGTCGCAACGAGCAGTACTTC	NA	TRBD1	TRBJ2-7	TRBV19
CASSLYRGASYEQYF	TGCGCCAGCAGCTTATACCGCGGAGCCTCCTACGAGCAGTACTTC	NA	NA	TRBJ2-7	TRBV5-1
CASSLGTGQYQPQHF	TGTGCCAGCAGCTTAGGGACCGGACAGTATCAGCCCCAGCATTTT	NA	NA	TRBJ1-5	TRBV11-2
CASSEGVTETQYF	TGTGCCAGCAGTGAGGGAGTGACGGAGACCCAGTACTTC	NA	NA	TRBJ2-5	TRBV6-5
CSASGDRGNYEQYF	TGCAGTGCCAGTGGGGACAGGGGGAATTACGAGCAGTACTTC	few	TRBD1	TRBJ2-7	TRBV20-1
CASSAQGDQPQHF	TGTGCCAGCAGCGCCCAGGGTGATCAGCCCCAGCATTTT	NA	NA	TRBJ1-5	TRBV7-6
CASSFGRTNTEAFF	TGCGCCAGCAGCTTCGGACGGACGAACACTGAAGCTTTCTTT	NA	NA	TRBJ1-1	TRBV5-1
CATSAEGDRGFYEQYF	TGTGCCACCAGTGCCGAGGGTGACAGGGGTTTCTACGAGCAGTACTTC	NA	TRBD1	TRBJ2-7	TRBV24-1
CASSQGTVGETQYF	TGTGCCAGCAGCCAAGGAACAGTTGGGGAGACCCAGTACTTC	few	NA	TRBJ2-5	TRBV3-1
CASSPQGAGVSTDTQYF	TGTGCCAGCAGCCCCCAGGGGGCGGGAGTCAGCACAGATACGCAGTATTTT	few	NA	TRBJ2-3	TRBV7-8
CASSAGLGQFF	TGTGCCAGCAGCGCGGGACTAGGACAGTTCTTC	NA	TRBD2	TRBJ2-1	TRBV7-3
CASSLAGPVRDTQYF	TGTGCCAGCAGCTTAGCGGGGCCCGTCCGGGATACGCAGTATTTT	NA	TRBD2	TRBJ2-3	TRBV5-4
CASSLVGAKTQYF	TGCGCCAGCAGCTTGGTTGGAGCAAAGACCCAGTACTTC	NA	NA	TRBJ2-5	TRBV5-1
CASSQYGTGASYEQYF	TGTGCCAGCAGCCAATATGGGACAGGAGCCTCCTACGAGCAGTACTTC	NA	TRBD1	TRBJ2-7	TRBV14
CSARSPGTPTIEQFF	TGCAGTGCTAGATCCCCCGGGACTCCCACGATTGAGCAGTTCTTC	NA	NA	TRBJ2-1	TRBV20-1